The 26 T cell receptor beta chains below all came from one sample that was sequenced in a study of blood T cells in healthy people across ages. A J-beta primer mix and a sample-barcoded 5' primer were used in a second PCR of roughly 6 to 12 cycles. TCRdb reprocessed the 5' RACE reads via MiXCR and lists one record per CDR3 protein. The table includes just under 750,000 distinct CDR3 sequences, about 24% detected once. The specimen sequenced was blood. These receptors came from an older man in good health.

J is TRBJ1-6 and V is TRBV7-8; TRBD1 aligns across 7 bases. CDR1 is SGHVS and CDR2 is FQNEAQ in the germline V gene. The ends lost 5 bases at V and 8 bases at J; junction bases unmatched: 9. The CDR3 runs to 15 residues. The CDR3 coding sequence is TGTGCCAGCAGCCTGACAGGGAGAACGGATTCACCCCTCCACTTT. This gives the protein CASSLTGRTDSPLHF.

CDR3 nucleotides: TGCAGTGCTAGAGATAGGAGGGTTTGCAACTACGAGCAGTACGTC. Translating it yields CSARDRRVCNYEQYV. The J gene is TRBJ2-7, the V gene TRBV20-1, with D perhaps matching TRBD2 (6 bases). The CDR3 runs to 15 residues. Germline V gene sequence: CDR1 DFQATT, CDR2 SNEGSKA (reference sequence). V shed 0 bases and J shed 3 bases, with 15 bases lying between them.

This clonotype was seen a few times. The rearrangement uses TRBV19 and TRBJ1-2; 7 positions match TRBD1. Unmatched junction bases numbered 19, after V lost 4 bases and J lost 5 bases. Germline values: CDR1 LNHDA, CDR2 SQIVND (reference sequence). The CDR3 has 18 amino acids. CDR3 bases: TGTGCCAGTAGTAACTCCTACGACAGGGTGGCCCTTAGATATGGCTACACCTTC. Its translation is CASSNSYDRVALRYGYTF.

CDR3 DNA sequence: TGTGCCAGCAGCTTAGTTCCAGAAGTGGCCAATGAGCAGTTCTTC. Protein sequence: CASSLVPEVANEQFF. This chain connects TRBV7-6 to TRBJ2-5, with D uncertain. The J call could be wrong; TRBJ2-1 is a better fit for the DNA end. Germline assignment: CDR1 SGHVS and CDR2 FNYEAQ. The length of the CDR3 is 15 residues.

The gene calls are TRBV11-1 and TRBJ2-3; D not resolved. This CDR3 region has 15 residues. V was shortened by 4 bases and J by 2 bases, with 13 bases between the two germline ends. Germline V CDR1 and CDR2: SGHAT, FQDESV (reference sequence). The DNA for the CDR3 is TGTGCCAGCAGCTGGACGAGCCCTACCACAGATACGCAGTATTTT. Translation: CASSWTSPTTDTQYF.

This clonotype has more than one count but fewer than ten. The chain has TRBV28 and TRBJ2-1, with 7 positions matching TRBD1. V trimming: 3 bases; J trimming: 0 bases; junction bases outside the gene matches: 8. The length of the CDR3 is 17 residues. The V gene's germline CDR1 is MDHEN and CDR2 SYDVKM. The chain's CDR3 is CASSFLLTGASYNEQFF. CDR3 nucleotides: TGTGCCAGCAGTTTCCTGCTTACAGGGGCCTCCTACAATGAGCAGTTCTTC.

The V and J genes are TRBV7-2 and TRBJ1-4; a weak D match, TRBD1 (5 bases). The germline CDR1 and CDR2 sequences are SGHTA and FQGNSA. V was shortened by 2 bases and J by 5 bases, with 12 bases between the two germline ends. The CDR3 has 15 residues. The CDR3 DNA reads TGTGCCAGCAGCTTATTGGGGGGAAGGAATGAAAAACTGTTTTTT. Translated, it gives CASSLLGGRNEKLFF.

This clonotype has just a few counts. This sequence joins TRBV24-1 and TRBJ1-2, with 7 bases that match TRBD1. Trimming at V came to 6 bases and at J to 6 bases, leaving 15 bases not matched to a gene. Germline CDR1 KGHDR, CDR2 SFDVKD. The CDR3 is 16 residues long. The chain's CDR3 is CATSRRGQISEDGYTF. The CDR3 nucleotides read TGTGCCACCAGTCGAAGGGGACAGATTTCGGAAGATGGCTACACCTTC.

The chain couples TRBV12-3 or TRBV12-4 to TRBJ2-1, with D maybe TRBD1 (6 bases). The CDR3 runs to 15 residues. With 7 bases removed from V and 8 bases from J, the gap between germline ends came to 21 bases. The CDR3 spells CASTTRAGESDEQFF. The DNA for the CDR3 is TGTGCCAGCACCACCCGGGCAGGGGAGAGCGATGAGCAGTTCTTC.

The CDR3 DNA reads as TGCAGTGCTAGAGGGTGGGGGGGAGCCGTCCATCAGCCCCAGCATTTT. Translated: CSARGWGGAVHQPQHF. The rearrangement uses TRBV20-1 and TRBJ1-5; TRBD1 is a possible D gene (5 bases). Germline V gene sequence: CDR1 DFQATT, CDR2 SNEGSKA (reference sequence). This CDR3 has 16 amino acids. Trimming stripped 1 base from V and 5 bases from J, with 18 bases between.

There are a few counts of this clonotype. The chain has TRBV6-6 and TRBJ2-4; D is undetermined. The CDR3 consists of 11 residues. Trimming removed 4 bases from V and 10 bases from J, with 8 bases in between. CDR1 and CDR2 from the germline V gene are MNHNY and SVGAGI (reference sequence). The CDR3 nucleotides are TGTGCCAGCAGTTTGAGAGGAATTCAGTACTTC. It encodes CASSLRGIQYF.

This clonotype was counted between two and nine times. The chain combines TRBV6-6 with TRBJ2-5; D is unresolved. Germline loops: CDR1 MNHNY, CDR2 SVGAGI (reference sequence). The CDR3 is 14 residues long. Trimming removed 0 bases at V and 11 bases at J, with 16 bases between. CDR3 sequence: CASSYSPDRVGQYF. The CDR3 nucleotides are TGTGCCAGCAGTTACTCGCCCGACCGCGTCGGGCAGTACTTC.

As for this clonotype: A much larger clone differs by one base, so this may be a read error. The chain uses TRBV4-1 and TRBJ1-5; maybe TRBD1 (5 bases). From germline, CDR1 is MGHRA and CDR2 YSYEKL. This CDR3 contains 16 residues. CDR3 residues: CASSQEARASNQPHHF. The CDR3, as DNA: TGCGCCAGCAGCCAAGAGGCCAGGGCTAGCAATCAGCCCCATCATTTT.

The CDR3 protein is CSARPPGEGARLFF. CDR3 sequence (DNA): TGCAGTGCTAGACCCCCCGGGGAGGGGGCACGTCTGTTTTTT. The chain carries TRBV20-1 and TRBJ1-4, with 7 bases aligning to TRBD1. The CDR3 sequence is 14 residues long. The germline V gene has CDR1 DFQATT and CDR2 SNEGSKA (reference sequence). The V gene end was trimmed by 2 bases and the J gene end by 14 bases; junction bases not matched to a gene: 14.

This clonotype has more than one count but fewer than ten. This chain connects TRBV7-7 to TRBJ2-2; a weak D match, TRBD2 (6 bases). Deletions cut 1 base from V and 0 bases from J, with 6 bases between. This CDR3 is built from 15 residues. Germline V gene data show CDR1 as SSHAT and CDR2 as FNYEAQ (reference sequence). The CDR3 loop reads CASSLVAANTGELFF. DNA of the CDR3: TGTGCCAGCAGCTTAGTAGCGGCGAACACCGGGGAGCTGTTTTTT.

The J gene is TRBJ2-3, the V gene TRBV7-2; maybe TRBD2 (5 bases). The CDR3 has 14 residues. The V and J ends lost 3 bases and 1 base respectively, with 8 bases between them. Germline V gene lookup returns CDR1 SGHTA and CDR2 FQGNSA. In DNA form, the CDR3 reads TGTGCCAGCAGCTTCGGGAAAGGCACAGATACGCAGTATTTT. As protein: CASSFGKGTDTQYF.

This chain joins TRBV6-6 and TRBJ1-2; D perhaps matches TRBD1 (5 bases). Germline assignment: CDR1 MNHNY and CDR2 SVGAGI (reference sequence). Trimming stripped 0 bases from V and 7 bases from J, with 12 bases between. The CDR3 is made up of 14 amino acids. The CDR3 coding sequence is TGTGCCAGCAGTTACTCGGGCAGGGAGGGTGGCTACACCTTC. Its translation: CASSYSGREGGYTF.

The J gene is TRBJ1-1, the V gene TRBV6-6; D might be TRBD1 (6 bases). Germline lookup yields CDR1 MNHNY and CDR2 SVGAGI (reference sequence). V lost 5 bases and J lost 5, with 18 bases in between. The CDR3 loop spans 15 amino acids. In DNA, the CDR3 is TGTGCCAGCAGTGCGGAAGGGGGGCGCATAACTGAAGCTTTCTTT. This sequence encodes CASSAEGGRITEAFF.

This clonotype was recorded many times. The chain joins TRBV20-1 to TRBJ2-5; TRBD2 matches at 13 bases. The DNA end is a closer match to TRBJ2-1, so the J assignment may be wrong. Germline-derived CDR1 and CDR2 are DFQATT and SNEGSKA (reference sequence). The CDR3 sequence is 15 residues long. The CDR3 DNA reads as TGCAGTGCAACACCGGGACTAGCGGGATTTGATGAGCAGTTCTTC. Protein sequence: CSATPGLAGFDEQFF.

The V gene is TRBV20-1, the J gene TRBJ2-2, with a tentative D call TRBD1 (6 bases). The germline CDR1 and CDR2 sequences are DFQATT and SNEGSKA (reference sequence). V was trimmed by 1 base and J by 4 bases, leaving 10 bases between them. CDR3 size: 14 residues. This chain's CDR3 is CSARVGQLTGELFF. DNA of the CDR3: TGCAGTGCTAGAGTGGGACAACTCACCGGGGAGCTGTTTTTT.

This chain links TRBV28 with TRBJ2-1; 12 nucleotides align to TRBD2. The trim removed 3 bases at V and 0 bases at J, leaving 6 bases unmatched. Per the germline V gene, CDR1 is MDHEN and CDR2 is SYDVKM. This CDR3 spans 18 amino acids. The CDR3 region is CASSFASGGVSSYNEQFF. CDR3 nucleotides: TGTGCCAGCAGTTTTGCTAGCGGGGGGGTAAGCTCCTACAATGAGCAGTTCTTC.

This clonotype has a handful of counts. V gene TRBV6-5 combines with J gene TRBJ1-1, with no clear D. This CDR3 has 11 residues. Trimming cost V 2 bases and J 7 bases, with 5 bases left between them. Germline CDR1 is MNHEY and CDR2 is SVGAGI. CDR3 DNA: TGTGCCAGCAGTTACAAGGGTGAAGCTTTCTTT. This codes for CASSYKGEAFF.

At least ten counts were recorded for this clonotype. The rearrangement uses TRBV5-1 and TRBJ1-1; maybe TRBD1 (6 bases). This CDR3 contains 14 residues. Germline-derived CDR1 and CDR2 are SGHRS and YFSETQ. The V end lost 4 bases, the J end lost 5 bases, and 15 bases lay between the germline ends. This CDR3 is CASSETGSWTEAFF. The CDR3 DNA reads TGCGCCAGCAGCGAAACAGGGAGTTGGACTGAAGCTTTCTTT. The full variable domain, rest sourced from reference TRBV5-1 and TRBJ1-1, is KAGVTQTPRYLIKTRGQQVTLSCSPISGHRSVSWYQQTPGQGLQFLFEYFSETQRNKGNFPGRFSGRQFSNSRSEMNVSTLELGDSALYLCASSETGSWTEAFFGQGTRLTVV.

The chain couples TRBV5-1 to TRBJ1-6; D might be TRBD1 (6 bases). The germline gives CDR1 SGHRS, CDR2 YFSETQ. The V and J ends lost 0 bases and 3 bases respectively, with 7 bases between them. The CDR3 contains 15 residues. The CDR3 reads CASSLGTVYNSPLHF. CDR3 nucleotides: TGCGCCAGCAGCTTGGGGACAGTCTATAATTCACCCCTCCACTTT.

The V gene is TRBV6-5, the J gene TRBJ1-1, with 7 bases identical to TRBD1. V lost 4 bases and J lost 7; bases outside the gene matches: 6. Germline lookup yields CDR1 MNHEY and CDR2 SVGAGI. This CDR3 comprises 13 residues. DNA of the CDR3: TGTGCCAGCAGTTCTTTGGGACAGTTTGAAGCTTTCTTT. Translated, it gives CASSSLGQFEAFF.

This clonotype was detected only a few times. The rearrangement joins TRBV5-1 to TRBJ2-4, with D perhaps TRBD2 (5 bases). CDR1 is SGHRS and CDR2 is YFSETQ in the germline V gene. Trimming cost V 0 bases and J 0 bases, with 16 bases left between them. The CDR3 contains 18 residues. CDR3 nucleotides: TGCGCCAGCAGCTTGGTTCAGGACTCAAATCTAGCCAAAAACATTCAGTACTTC. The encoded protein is CASSLVQDSNLAKNIQYF.